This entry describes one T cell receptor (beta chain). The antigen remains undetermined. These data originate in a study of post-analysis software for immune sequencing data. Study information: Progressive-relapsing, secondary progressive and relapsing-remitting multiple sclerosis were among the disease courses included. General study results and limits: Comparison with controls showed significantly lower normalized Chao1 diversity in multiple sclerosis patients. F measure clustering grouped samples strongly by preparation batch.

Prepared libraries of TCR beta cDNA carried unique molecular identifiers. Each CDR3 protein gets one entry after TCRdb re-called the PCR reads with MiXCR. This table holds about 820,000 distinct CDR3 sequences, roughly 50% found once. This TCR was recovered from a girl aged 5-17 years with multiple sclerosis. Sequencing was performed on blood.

CDR3 nucleotide sequence: TGTGCCAGCAGCTTATTAGATAGCGGGGGATACAATGAGCAGTTCTTC. Its protein is CASSLLDSGGYNEQFF. The chain recombines TRBV7-9 with TRBJ2-1; 9 positions match TRBD2. The CDR3 has 16 residues. The V and J ends lost 2 bases and 4 bases, in that order; junction bases with no gene match: 6. Looked up from germline, CDR1 is SEHNR and CDR2 is FQNEAQ (reference sequence).